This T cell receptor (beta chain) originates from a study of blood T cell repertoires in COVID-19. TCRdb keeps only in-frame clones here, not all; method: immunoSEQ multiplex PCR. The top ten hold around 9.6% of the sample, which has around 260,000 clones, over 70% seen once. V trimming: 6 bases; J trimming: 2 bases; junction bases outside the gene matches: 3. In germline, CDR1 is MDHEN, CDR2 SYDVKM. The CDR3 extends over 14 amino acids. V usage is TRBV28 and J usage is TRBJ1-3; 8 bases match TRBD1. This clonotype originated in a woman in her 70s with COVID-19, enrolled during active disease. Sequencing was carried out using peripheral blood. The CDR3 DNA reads TGTGCCAGCAGCACGACAGGGGCTGGAAACACCATATATTTT. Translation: CASSTTGAGNTIYF.